This T cell receptor (beta chain) was captured in a study of shared clonotypes between healthy human individuals. In regard to this clone: With only one base between it and a far larger clone, this is likely a read error.

Donors comprised only Caucasian adults living in Nashville, Tennessee. About 91 million PBMCs served as the genomic DNA source for unsorted samples. It was at deep level that the assay was run. Around 30,000 T cell genomes (about 300 ng DNA) went into each PBMC replicate. The method was immunoSEQ multiplex PCR; TCRdb's version includes in-frame clones alone and lacks a portion of them. This table holds roughly 480,000 clones, 79% found once. Trimming took off 0 bases at V and 1 base at J, with 12 bases between the two ends. The CDR3 contains 16 residues. Germline V lookup: CDR1 MNHNY, CDR2 SVGAGI (reference sequence).

The chain couples TRBV6-6 to TRBJ1-1; D gene unclear. The sample taken for sequencing was PBMCs. The sequence derives from a woman aged 35 to 49 in good health. Some clones in this sample may be carry-over from other donors' samples. In DNA form, the CDR3 reads TGTGCCAGCAGTTACTCGAGCGGAGGACCGAACACTGAAGCTTTCTTT. It translates to CASSYSSGGPNTEAFF.